This record looks at one T cell receptor (beta chain) sequence and its context. The entry originates in a study of patients and donors after allogeneic stem cell transplantation. TCRdb passed the RT-PCR reads through MiXCR, listing each CDR3 protein once. Of about 960,000 distinct CDR3 sequences listed, roughly 18% are singletons. Germline assignment: CDR1 DFQATT and CDR2 SNEGSKA (reference sequence). The CDR3 is 12 amino acids. V was trimmed by 2 bases and J by 4 bases, leaving 9 bases between them. Sequencing used blood, either unsorted or a sorted T cell fraction (not recorded which). V and J are TRBV20-1 and TRBJ2-7; D gene uncertain. The clonotype was recovered from a human donor who was either an allogeneic HSCT recipient or a stem cell or donor lymphocyte infusion donor (not recorded which). It is not recorded whose cells these are; they may come from a transplant donor. The CDR3 loop is CSARWQVYEQYF. CDR3 bases: TGCAGTGCTAGATGGCAGGTATACGAGCAGTACTTC.